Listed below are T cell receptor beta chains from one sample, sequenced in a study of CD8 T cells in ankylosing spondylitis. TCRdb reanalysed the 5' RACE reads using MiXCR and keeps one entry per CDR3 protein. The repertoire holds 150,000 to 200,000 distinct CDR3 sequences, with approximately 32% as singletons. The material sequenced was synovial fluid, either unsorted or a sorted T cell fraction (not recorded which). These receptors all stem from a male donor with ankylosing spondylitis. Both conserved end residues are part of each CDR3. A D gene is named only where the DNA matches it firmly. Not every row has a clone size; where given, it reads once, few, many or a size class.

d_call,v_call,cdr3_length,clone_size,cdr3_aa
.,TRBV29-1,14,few,CSVAGPPSGNTIYF
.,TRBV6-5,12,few,CASSTNTGELFF
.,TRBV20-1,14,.,CSASPGSRDEKLFF
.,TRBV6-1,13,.,CASSERTGVGQYF
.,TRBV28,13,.,CASSLMGPTEAFF
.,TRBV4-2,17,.,CASSQDRLGAGQGGYTF
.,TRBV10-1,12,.,CASSDRNTEAFF
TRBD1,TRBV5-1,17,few,CASSFVGTGRRNTEAFF
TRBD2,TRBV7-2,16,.,CASSWTSVGSTDTQYF
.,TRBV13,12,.,CASSQYPGGAFF
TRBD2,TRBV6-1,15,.,CASTQTSGAGETQYF
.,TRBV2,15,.,CASRLEDGLTGELFF
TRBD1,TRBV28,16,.,CASSPRGRGKTGELFF
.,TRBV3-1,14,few,CASSQPPTVNEQFF
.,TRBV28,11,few,CASGRAHEQYF
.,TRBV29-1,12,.,CSVEDGQTEAFF
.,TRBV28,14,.,CASSYPRAGETQYF
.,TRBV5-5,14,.,CASSPGLHTGELFF
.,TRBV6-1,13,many,CASSGGVNQPQHF
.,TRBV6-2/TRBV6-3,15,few,CASSPRGLNYNEQFF
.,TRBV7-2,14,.,CASTRTFFNYGYTF
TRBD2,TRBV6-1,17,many,CASSKVVGGARVGELFF
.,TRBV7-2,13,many,CASSLTSTDTIYF
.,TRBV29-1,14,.,CSVVAGPINYGYTF
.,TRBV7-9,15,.,CASSLPSTGDHGAFF
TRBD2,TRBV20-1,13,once,CSARASGTDTQYF
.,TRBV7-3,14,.,CASSLYGGEVEQFF
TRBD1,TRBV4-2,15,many,CASSRQDRGDQPQHF
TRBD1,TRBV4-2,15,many,CASSPGQGPYNEQFF
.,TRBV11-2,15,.,CASSRSGQNNSPLHF
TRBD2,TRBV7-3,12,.,CVPWRGVHEQYF
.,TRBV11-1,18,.,CASSPLGGLPRSTDTQYF
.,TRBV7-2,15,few,CASSLSPGGNEKLFF
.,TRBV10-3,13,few,CAISESGRAEAFF
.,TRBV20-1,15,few,CSARDFGARRDIQYF